These 12 T cell receptor beta chains came from one sample sequenced in a study of control samples from healthy donors and cancer patients. Produced via immunoSEQ multiplex PCR; TCRdb's table is partial and in-frame only. Found here are more than 140,000 clones, about 90% of them singletons; the top ten hold under 9%. Source material: blood. These receptors all stem from a man younger than 30 in good health.

The V and J genes are TRBV18 and TRBJ1-5; D not certain. V was pared by 3 bases and J by 5 bases, with 17 bases between. Germline V CDR1 and CDR2: KGHSH, LQKENI. CDR3 size: 16 residues. The CDR3 DNA sequence: TGTGCCAGCTCACCTACGTCCGGACGTTTTGATCAGCCCCAGCATTTT. Translation: CASSPTSGRFDQPQHF.

The genes are TRBV9 and TRBJ2-1, with a weak D call TRBD2 (6 bases). Germline loops: CDR1 SGDLS, CDR2 YYNGEE. The V and J ends lost 0 bases and 0 bases respectively, with 10 bases between them. This CDR3 is built from 16 residues. The CDR3 DNA reads as TGTGCCAGCAGCGTAGCGTCAGCGGGCTCCTACAATGAGCAGTTCTTC. It is translated as CASSVASAGSYNEQFF.

V is TRBV6-1 and J is TRBJ1-5; D is perhaps TRBD1 (5 bases). CDR1 and CDR2 (germline): MNHNS, SASEGT. V dropped 1 base and J dropped 3 bases, with 16 bases sitting between them. There are 17 residues in the CDR3. Here the CDR3 reads CASSEGGRWGFNQPQHF. The CDR3 region has the DNA TGTGCCAGCAGTGAAGGGGGCAGATGGGGTTTCAATCAGCCCCAGCATTTT.

The V call is TRBV6-5, the J call TRBJ1-4; a weak D match, TRBD1 (5 bases). Trimming cost V 6 bases and J 4 bases, with 12 bases left between them. Per the germline V gene, CDR1 is MNHEY and CDR2 is SVGAGI. This CDR3 comprises 14 residues. The chain's CDR3 is CASRLQQGNEKLFF. CDR3 nucleotide sequence: TGTGCCAGCAGGCTCCAGCAGGGTAATGAAAAACTGTTTTTT.

The chain links TRBV6-6 to TRBJ1-1; D might be TRBD1 (6 bases). This CDR3 contains 16 residues. Germline CDR1 is MNHNY and CDR2 is SVGAGI (reference sequence). Trimming removed 5 bases from V and 2 bases from J, with 18 bases in between. The CDR3 region is CASSTTRQAINTEAFF. CDR3 coding DNA: TGTGCCAGCAGTACCACTAGACAGGCAATAAACACTGAAGCTTTCTTT.

J is TRBJ1-2 and V is TRBV19; TRBD1 matches at 7 bases. CDR3 length: 15 amino acids. CDR1 is LNHDA and CDR2 is SQIVND in the germline V gene (reference sequence). J was trimmed by 6 bases and V by 0 bases; bases with no gene match: 7. The CDR3 loop is CASSIDPGTVDGYTF. The CDR3 DNA follows: TGTGCCAGTAGTATAGATCCCGGGACAGTAGATGGCTACACCTTC.

This chain connects TRBV11-2 to TRBJ1-2; possibly TRBD1 for D (5 bases). Trimming removed 1 base at V and 6 bases at J, with 21 bases between. The CDR3 is made up of 17 amino acids. Germline loops: CDR1 SGHAT, CDR2 FQNNGV. CDR3 residues: CASSLVLPSDTTDGYTF. CDR3 bases: TGTGCCAGCAGCTTAGTACTACCGTCGGACACAACGGATGGCTACACCTTC.

This clone was observed once. The chain combines TRBV11-3 with TRBJ2-2; 8 bases align to TRBD1. The CDR3 is made up of 15 amino acids. Per germline, CDR1 SGHNT and CDR2 YENEEA. With 3 bases clipped from V and 3 bases from J, the junction kept 3 bases outside the gene matches. The CDR3: CASSFGQGYTGELFF. The CDR3 DNA is TGTGCCAGCAGCTTTGGACAGGGTTACACCGGGGAGCTGTTTTTT. Filled out from reference TRBV11-3 and TRBJ2-2, the complete variable domain reads EAGVVQSPRYKIIEKKQPVAFWCNPISGHNTLYWYLQNLGQGPELLIRYENEEAVDDSQLPKDRFSAERLKGVDSTLKIQPAELGDSAVYLCASSFGQGYTGELFFGEGSRLTVL.

CDR3 protein: CASTFSGAEGYTF. DNA of the CDR3: TGTGCCAGCACTTTCAGTGGGGCGGAAGGCTACACCTTC. The chain combines TRBV12-3 or TRBV12-4 with TRBJ1-2, with a possible D match to TRBD1 (5 bases). The CDR3 covers 13 residues. V lost 7 bases and J 8 bases, leaving 17 bases between the germline ends.

This chain links TRBV7-9 with TRBJ2-3, with D perhaps matching TRBD2 (6 bases). Germline CDR1 is SEHNR and CDR2 is FQNEAQ (reference sequence). The germline V and J ends were trimmed by 4 bases and 0 bases, with 11 bases remaining between them. The CDR3 has 15 amino acids. DNA of the CDR3: TGTGCCAGCAGCTCTCTAGCGTTTAGCACAGATACGCAGTATTTT. It encodes CASSSLAFSTDTQYF.

The rearrangement links TRBV3-1 (or the pseudogene TRBV3-2) to TRBJ2-5, with D unclear. Germline V gene data show CDR1 as LGHDT and CDR2 as YNNKEL (reference sequence). CDR3 length: 15 residues. V was clipped by 0 bases and J by 5 bases, with 13 bases between them. The DNA for the CDR3 is TGTGCCAGCAGCCAAGAATGGCCGGGTGGTGAGACCCAGTACTTC. Protein product: CASSQEWPGGETQYF.

The V gene is TRBV7-9, the J gene TRBJ1-2; D is ambiguous. Trimming took off 2 bases at V and 6 bases at J, with 13 bases between the two ends. The CDR3 sequence is 14 residues long. Germline values: CDR1 SEHNR, CDR2 FQNEAQ (reference sequence). This CDR3 reads CASSLTSDADGYTF. In DNA, the CDR3 is TGTGCCAGCAGCTTAACTTCCGACGCGGATGGCTACACCTTC. The full variable domain, completed using reference TRBV7-9 and TRBJ1-2, is DTGVSQNPRHKITKRGQNVTFRCDPISEHNRLYWYRQTLGQGPEFLTYFQNEAQLEKSRLLSDRFSAERPKGSFSTLEIQRTEQGDSAMYLCASSLTSDADGYTFGSGTRLTVV.